This passage covers 11 T cell receptor beta chains from one sample sequenced in a study of shared clonotypes between healthy human individuals. Sequenced by immunoSEQ multiplex PCR; TCRdb stores in-frame clones only, minus some. The sample yields hundreds of thousands of clones, about 91% seen once. The naive CD8 subset, CD45RO-negative cells positively selected for CCR7, excluded terminally differentiated effector memory CD45RA+ cells. Sequencing input: naive CD8+ T cells sorted from blood. The receptors derive from a man in his thirties or forties in good health.

This clone was detected once. The V gene is TRBV6-5, the J gene TRBJ2-2; 8 nucleotides match TRBD1. The CDR3 is 15 residues long. The germline V gene has CDR1 MNHEY and CDR2 SVGAGI. With 10 bases clipped from V and 1 base from J, the junction kept 8 bases outside the gene matches. CDR3 in amino acids: CATRPGTGNTGELFF. CDR3 nucleotides: TGTGCCACCCGCCCCGGGACAGGGAACACCGGGGAGCTGTTTTTT.

Remarks on this clone: The junction shows a germline mismatch at one end, possibly a read error. The same CDR3 arises from other DNA sequences in this sample as well. The chain uses TRBV7-9 and TRBJ2-7; D is unresolved. The germline gives CDR1 SEHNR, CDR2 FQNEAQ (reference sequence). This CDR3 contains 12 residues. The CDR3 nucleotides are TGTGCCAGCAGTTTAGGCACGTACGAGCAGTACTTC. It encodes CASSLGTYEQYF.

The V and J genes are TRBV7-6 and TRBJ2-5; tentative D call: TRBD2 (7 bases). Germline-derived CDR1 and CDR2 are SGHVS and FNYEAQ. The CDR3 has 18 residues. Deletions cut 1 base from V and 4 bases from J, with 22 bases between. The CDR3: CASSLGSRGGEGRETQYF. The CDR3 DNA reads TGTGCCAGCAGCTTAGGGTCTCGCGGGGGCGAGGGTAGAGAGACCCAGTACTTC.

The chain carries TRBV4-3 and TRBJ2-2; D is unresolved. Germline CDR1 and CDR2: LGHNA and YSLEER. Trimming removed 0 bases from V and 4 bases from J, with 9 bases in between. This CDR3 spans 15 amino acids. The CDR3 nucleotides read TGCGCCAGCAGCCAAGAAGAGATCTCCACCGGGGAGCTGTTTTTT. The encoded protein is CASSQEEISTGELFF.

The chain carries TRBV6-5 and TRBJ2-1; TRBD1 is a possible D gene (6 bases). The germline V and J ends were trimmed by 2 bases and 8 bases, with 13 bases remaining between them. There are 14 residues in the CDR3. Germline V CDR1 and CDR2: MNHEY, SVGAGI. The CDR3 DNA follows: TGTGCCAGCAGTTACGGTCAGGGGTCCGATGAGCAGTTCTTC. This translates into CASSYGQGSDEQFF.

This chain joins TRBV27 and TRBJ2-7; D may be TRBD1 (5 bases). The CDR3 length is 12 residues. Between the trimmed V and J ends, which lost 2 bases and 5 bases, there was a span of 7 bases. Germline lookup yields CDR1 MNHEY and CDR2 SMNVEV (reference sequence). The CDR3, as DNA: TGTGCCAGCAGTTTAGAAGGGGACGAGCAGTACTTC. The encoded protein is CASSLEGDEQYF.

The V call is TRBV28, the J call TRBJ2-7, with TRBD1 matching over 10 bases. Trimming took 6 bases from V and 9 from J; bases not matched to a gene: 8. The CDR3 is 13 amino acids. Germline assignment: CDR1 MDHEN and CDR2 SYDVKM. For the CDR3, the DNA is TGTGCCAGCAGAAAACCGGGACAGGGGATGCAGTACTTC. The encoded protein is CASRKPGQGMQYF.

Notes on this clone: The sample holds other DNA sequences that translate to the same CDR3. This sequence joins TRBV27 and TRBJ1-5; D is undetermined. CDR1 is MNHEY, CDR2 SMNVEV, per germline (reference sequence). Deletions cut 4 bases from V and 2 bases from J, with 6 bases between. The CDR3 totals 13 residues. CDR3 coding DNA: TGTGCCAGCAGTTCCCTGGGCAATCAGCCCCAGCATTTT. Protein sequence: CASSSLGNQPQHF.

This chain uses TRBV4-2 with TRBJ2-1; TRBD1 matches at 9 bases. Germline trimming cut 0 bases from V and 8 bases from J; bases unmatched to any gene: 17. Germline CDR1 LGHNA, CDR2 YNFKEQ. This CDR3 contains 19 residues. This CDR3 reads CASSQELETPGQGEDEQFF. The CDR3 region has the DNA TGTGCCAGCAGCCAAGAATTAGAAACACCGGGACAGGGAGAGGATGAGCAGTTCTTC.

The J gene is TRBJ1-1, the V gene TRBV6-5; weak D call: TRBD1 (6 bases). This CDR3 has 12 residues. Germline CDR1 and CDR2: MNHEY and SVGAGI. V lost 10 bases to trimming and J lost 1 base, with 10 bases between them. The DNA for the CDR3 is TGTGCCACGGGACAAGGGAACACTGAAGCTTTCTTT. The encoded protein is CATGQGNTEAFF.

The V gene is TRBV27, the J gene TRBJ2-7; D unclear. The CDR3 is 11 residues long. CDR1 and CDR2 from the germline V gene are MNHEY and SMNVEV (reference sequence). The germline V and J ends were trimmed by 7 bases and 5 bases, with 9 bases remaining between them. The CDR3 DNA is TGTGCCAGCATCACTGGGGACGAGCAGTACTTC. This gives the protein CASITGDEQYF.